Below, 10 T cell receptor beta chains from the same sample are listed, as sequenced in a study of human T cells and chemical hapten exposure. As for time point: patch test 3, about 24 weeks after DPC sensitization. Treatment meaning: therapeutic diphenylcyclopropenone sensitization with weekly scalp DPC. TCRdb recomputed calls from the RACE reads with MiXCR, one row per CDR3 protein. The table records 110,000 or so distinct CDR3 sequences, around 35% of them present only once. The specimen was whole blood, collected in connection with sensitization to the hapten diphenylcyclopropenone (DPC). The receptors were gathered from a man aged 40-49 years with alopecia areata. Some clones in this sample may be carry-over from other donors' samples.

This chain connects TRBV9 to TRBJ1-1; no firm D call. Trimming cost V 4 bases and J 5 bases, with 9 bases left between them. CDR1 and CDR2 (germline): SGDLS, YYNGEE. This CDR3 has 12 residues. The CDR3 loop is CASSPTGTEAFF. CDR3 bases: TGTGCCAGCAGCCCAACCGGAACTGAAGCTTTCTTT.

The genes are TRBV7-8 and TRBJ1-4, with D possibly being TRBD1 (5 bases). The germline V gene has CDR1 SGHVS and CDR2 FQNEAQ. The CDR3 contains 14 residues. Trimming shortened V by 5 bases and J by 4 bases, and 11 bases separated the two germline ends. DNA for the CDR3: TGTGCCAGCAGCGTCGGGGGACTTAATGAAAAACTGTTTTTT. Translation: CASSVGGLNEKLFF.

This clonotype showed up just a few times. The chain couples TRBV20-1 to TRBJ2-5; 11 nucleotides agree with TRBD2. V lost 0 bases to trimming and J lost 3 bases; unmatched junction nucleotides: 6. CDR1 and CDR2 (germline): DFQATT, SNEGSKA (reference sequence). The CDR3 consists of 16 residues. CDR3 nucleotide sequence: TGCAGTGCTAGAGATCATACTAGCGGGAGTAAAGAGACCCAGTACTTC. As protein: CSARDHTSGSKETQYF.

The rearrangement joins TRBV6-2 or TRBV6-3 to TRBJ2-5; D gene unclear. Trimming shortened V by 6 bases and J by 2 bases, and 16 bases separated the two germline ends. Looked up from germline, CDR1 is MNHEY and CDR2 is SVGEGT. The CDR3 has 15 amino acids. CDR3 DNA: TGTGCCAGCAGCCGCCCGGGCAGTCAGCAAGAGACCCAGTACTTC. This gives the protein CASSRPGSQQETQYF.

In this sample, this clonotype turned up a few times. The gene calls are TRBV6-2 or TRBV6-3 and TRBJ1-5; 9 bases agree with TRBD1. CDR1 is MNHEY and CDR2 is SVGEGT in the germline V gene. The ends lost 7 bases at V and 6 bases at J; junction bases unmatched: 7. This CDR3 region has 14 residues. Here the CDR3 DNA reads TGTGCCAGCACCACCGGGACAGGGTTTCAGCCCCAGCATTTT. This sequence encodes CASTTGTGFQPQHF.

This clonotype was picked up a small number of times. The V gene is TRBV28, the J gene TRBJ2-5, with D perhaps matching TRBD1 or TRBD2 (6 bases each). Between the trimmed V and J ends, which lost 1 base and 1 base, there was a span of 10 bases. The CDR3 loop spans 15 amino acids. Germline lookup yields CDR1 MDHEN and CDR2 SYDVKM. CDR3 nucleotides: TGTGCCAGCAGTTTATTCACGGGGGCCCAAGAGACCCAGTACTTC. Amino acid sequence: CASSLFTGAQETQYF.

The chain is built from TRBV9 and TRBJ2-1; 12 positions match TRBD1. CDR3 length equals 16 residues. Losses at the gene ends were 3 bases for V and 3 bases for J; bases not matched to a gene: 4. CDR1 and CDR2 (germline): SGDLS, YYNGEE. The CDR3 loop reads CASSAGTGGDYNEQFF. For the CDR3, the DNA is TGTGCCAGCAGCGCCGGGACAGGGGGCGACTACAATGAGCAGTTCTTC.

In this sample, this clonotype turned up a few times. The chain joins TRBV15 to TRBJ2-7, with D perhaps being TRBD1 or TRBD2 (5 bases each). CDR3 length equals 15 residues. Trimming removed 0 bases from V and 4 bases from J, with 13 bases in between. The germline gives CDR1 LNHNV, CDR2 YYDKDF (reference sequence). The CDR3 loop is CATSRDRGVGYEQYF. The CDR3, as DNA: TGTGCCACCAGCAGAGATAGAGGGGTTGGGTACGAGCAGTACTTC.

This clonotype turned up a few times. The chain joins TRBV9 to TRBJ2-2; no firm D call. The CDR3 is 12 amino acids. CDR1 is SGDLS and CDR2 is YYNGEE in the germline V gene. V lost 0 bases to trimming and J lost 5 bases, with 2 bases between them. For the CDR3, the DNA is TGTGCCAGCAGCGTAGAGACCGGGGAGCTGTTTTTT. Translated, it gives CASSVETGELFF.

This clonotype showed up just a few times. The gene calls are TRBV7-2 and TRBJ1-2, with 11 bases that match TRBD1. Per the germline V gene, CDR1 is SGHTA and CDR2 is FQGNSA. V shed 0 bases and J 8 bases; nucleotides not matched to a gene: 8. The CDR3 is 16 residues long. Here the CDR3 reads CASSLARTGGAQGYTF. DNA for the CDR3: TGTGCCAGCAGCTTAGCGAGGACAGGGGGCGCACAAGGCTACACCTTC.